The entry below describes one T cell receptor (beta chain). These data belong to a study of T cell responses to AZD1222 COVID-19 vaccine. Produced via immunoSEQ multiplex PCR; TCRdb's table is partial and in-frame only. The table lists about 150,000 clones, approximately 88% of them singletons. V lost 6 bases and J lost 4; bases outside the gene matches: 15. The germline gives CDR1 MDHEN, CDR2 SYDVKM. The CDR3 totals 16 residues. The source of this sequence is an adult in good health. The V call is TRBV28, the J call TRBJ2-7; 7 nucleotides align to TRBD1. This sample comprised peripheral blood, obtained on day 0 of AZD1222 vaccination. The CDR3 sequence: CASSPQTGKSFYEQYF. The DNA of the CDR3 is TGTGCCAGCAGCCCCCAGACAGGGAAGAGTTTTTACGAGCAGTACTTC.